Sequencing of this T cell receptor beta chain was carried out in a study of shared clonotypes between healthy human individuals. Subsets obtained from CD4+ cells comprised CD45RA+ naive and CD45RA-negative memory cells. V lost 6 bases, J lost 0 bases, and 4 bases stayed unmatched. Germline CDR1 and CDR2: MDHEN and SYDVKM. The CDR3 totals 15 residues. A single count supports this clone. Its antigen remains unknown. The study, taken as a whole, reports: The donor pool, a small one, limited the genetic and exposure-history diversity represented. Investigators expected sequencing depth to affect clonotype sharing among donors. On the whole, naive subsets had larger estimated richness than memory subsets had.

Method: immunoSEQ multiplex PCR; TCRdb's copy keeps in-frame clones and lacks some. This table has roughly 2,500,000 clones, approximately 93% appearing once. The rearrangement uses TRBV28 and TRBJ1-5, with TRBD1 identical over 8 bases. What was sequenced was naive CD4+ T cells from PBMCs. Subset indicated: CD45RA+ positively selected. The TCR sequence derives from a man aged 18-30 years in good health. Some clones in this sample may be carry-over from other donors' samples. Here the CDR3 DNA reads TGTGCCAGCAGGGCAGGGGGCATTAGCAATCAGCCCCAGCATTTT. Translating it yields CASRAGGISNQPQHF.